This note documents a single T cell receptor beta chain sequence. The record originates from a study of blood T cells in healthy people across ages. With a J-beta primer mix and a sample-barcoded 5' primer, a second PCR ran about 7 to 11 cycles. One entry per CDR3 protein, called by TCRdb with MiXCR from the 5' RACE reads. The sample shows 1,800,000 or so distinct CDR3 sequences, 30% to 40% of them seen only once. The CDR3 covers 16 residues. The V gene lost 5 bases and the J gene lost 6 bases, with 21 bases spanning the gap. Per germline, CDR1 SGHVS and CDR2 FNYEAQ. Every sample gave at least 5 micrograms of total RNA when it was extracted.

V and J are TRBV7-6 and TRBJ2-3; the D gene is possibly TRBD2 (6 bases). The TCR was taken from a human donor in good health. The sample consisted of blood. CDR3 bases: TGTGCCAGCAGCCGCCCGGGACTTTCCATATTGGATACGCAGTATTTT. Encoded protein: CASSRPGLSILDTQYF.